Included here is one TCR beta chain sequence, with context. This clone was observed a handful of times. The clone's antigen remains unknown. No base quality information exists; no much larger clone differs at one position. The cohort was made up of roughly 670 healthy bone marrow donors. At the time of sampling, all cohort members were nominally healthy, though unrecorded immune exposures were likely present. The donor was CMV seronegative and was included in the group of over 300 seronegative cohort members. Every donor gave a peripheral blood sample, and the peripheral blood mononuclear cells from that sample were used for TCR beta sequencing. Genomic DNA extraction from the blood cell samples was performed with the Qiagen DNeasy Blood Extraction Kit. Preparation of the library involved the immunoSEQ multiplex PCR assay. For the multiplex PCR, a mixture combining 60 forward primers for TCR Vbeta segments and 13 reverse primers for TCR Jbeta segments was used. Amplification of the CDR3 region of rearranged TCR beta genes was performed with a multiplex PCR assay on genomic DNA. The amplified TCR beta libraries were sequenced on the Illumina HiSeq System as 87-base-pair reads. In the paper's pipeline: Across the 500 to 750 repertoires, a later analysis counted 80 million or so unique TCR beta chains, 9.5 million to 13 million of which were shared by at least two donors. To remove PCR and sequencing errors, raw reads were error-corrected and collapsed into unique sequences using a nearest-neighbor algorithm that merged closely related sequences. V, D and J gene segments were assigned by aligning CDR3 sequences to IMGT reference sequences. For a sequence to be retained, a match of at least six nucleotides was required to both a V gene segment and a J gene segment. A rearrangement was called productive if the CDR3 had no stop codons and remained in frame with V and J, and every other rearrangement was called non-productive. Following IMGT convention, CDR3 was defined as the stretch from the second conserved V-encoded cysteine to the conserved J-encoded phenylalanine. Sequences without an unambiguous match to a single V gene segment were excluded from the earlier analysis of almost 600 of the donors. In an earlier analysis of approximately 500 of the donors, a V segment was called functional when productive rearrangements were above 56.7%, and segregating when the standard deviation between donors exceeded 5%. To diagnose cytomegalovirus status from the catalog of TCR beta chain sequences, a statistical classification framework was built. A later analysis assigned V and J genes by comparing TCR nucleotide sequences with IMGT/GENE-DB human TR gene sequences. A later analysis assigned CDR3 sequences and most-parsimonious VDJ recombination scenarios with the TCRdist pipeline. In a later analysis, every TCR beta chain was defined by the combination of its CDR3 amino acid sequence and its V-gene family, and reads without a unique V-gene family were dropped. As a way to deal with suspected cross-contamination and a sequencing artifact, a later analysis dropped roughly 600 nucleotide sequences that were highly shared and had low generation probability. For each public chain, a later analysis derived a clonal expansion index from normalized ranks of inferred template counts within each repertoire. A later analysis computed generation probabilities with a VDJ recombination model fitted to out-of-frame rearrangements, and checked the results against IGoR. In a later analysis, hypergeometric tests were used to score TCR-TCR, TCR-HLA and TCR-CMV co-occurrence, with a repertoire-size bias correction applied to TCR pairs. In a later analysis, false discovery rates were estimated by permuting HLA or CMV assignments 20 times. In a later analysis, co-occurring TCRs were grouped with DBSCAN, and TCRdist sequence similarity was added when clustering was performed within HLA-allele-positive subsets. Co-occurrence clustering excluded repertoires with fewer than 30,000 or more than 120,000 public chains, plus five with anomalous nucleotide sharing. TCRdb stores this immuneACCESS table with in-frame sequences only. Part of the clones is absent; in the studies checked, under half of the shortfall reflects unresolved V genes, and no reason is known for the rest. V and J calls and clone size are those listed in that table; D and trimming were worked out from the DNA. This sample is represented by 80,000 to 100,000 clones; 70% of them were singletons. Less than 2.5% of the sample belongs to the ten largest clones.

These data are taken from a study of cytomegalovirus exposure and HLA in healthy donors (dated by TCRdb to the late 2010s). Context from the whole study: In an earlier analysis of 450 to 750 of the donors, approximately 300 Gb of sequence data and about 110 million unique TCR beta sequences from 150 million to 200 million T cells were reported. High-throughput TCR immunosequencing, statistical association of individual TCRs with disease status, and machine learning were combined to predict cytomegalovirus infection status. A later analysis re-analyzed previously published TCR beta repertoires from roughly 690 donors and added high-resolution HLA genotyping to study TCR occurrence patterns. About 300 gigabases of sequencing data and 78 million or so unique TCR sequences were included in an early release covering about 620 HLA-typed donors. The study was designed to test whether signatures of past pathogen exposure could be identified by cataloging public T cell receptors. Every repertoire in the discovery cohort had been generated on one and the same sequencing platform. The T cell repertoires of some 700 subjects were profiled by immunosequencing and related to cytomegalovirus serostatus. Genome-wide SNP genotypes for about 65% of the 666 donors were used in a later genetic analysis, which treated that subset as a discovery cohort. Among the roughly 400 genotyped donors, 81% belonged to the genetic ancestry cluster associated with self-reported Caucasian donors. Typing coverage varied by locus: roughly 629-640 donors for A, B, C, DRB1 and DQB1; approximately 500 for DQA1; around 570 for DPA1; approximately 490 for DPB1. The later analysis used no new phenotypic data to find candidate immune exposures, relying instead on TCR beta sequences and their occurrence across donors. Among roughly 400 genotyped donors of the cohort, an average of around 220,000 unique TCR beta nucleotide sequences was sequenced per donor, of which roughly 18% were non-productive. An earlier analysis of several hundred of the donors applied high-throughput TCR beta sequencing to assess whether each TCR beta V gene segment acted as functional or pseudogenic. HLA typing covered class I and class II loci at four-digit resolution. Several DR-DQ haplotypes were handled as single units for association and clustering because linkage in the cohort was strong. Donor age, sex, ethnicity and CMV serostatus were collected together with the repertoire data. Besides the first cohort of hundreds of subjects, a separate validation cohort made up of 90 to 150 different subjects was used. Here is what the overall study found, with its caveats: Linkage disequilibrium might explain the correlated functional status among segregating V segments, but an unknown experimental factor could not be ruled out. Cytomegalovirus status was reported to be diagnosed by the classifier with high specificity and sensitivity in both the original and validation cohorts. The presence/absence analyses assumed that sequencing depth was roughly uniform across donors, and that assumption may not be true. A later analysis found that most CMV-associated TCR beta chains appeared HLA-restricted, with HLA associations seemingly driven largely by CMV exposure. It was suggested by the authors that the approach could potentially be generalized to other disease states and immunological phenotypes. While some public TCRs were present in many individuals, most TCR sequences turned up only very rarely across donors. The sequencing pipeline was judged likely to have produced a cluster of highly shared sequence variants as a technical artifact. Only TCR beta chains were sequenced in this cohort, and the absence of alpha or paired-chain data limited detectable features. Compared with the roughly 600-donor mean, donors in an Asian-associated ancestry cluster had fewer N-insertions in productive TCRs, according to a later genetic analysis. A later analysis associated 16,951 TCR beta sequences with specific HLA alleles at a false discovery rate of 0.05. In a later analysis, TCR association rates were found to vary across HLA loci, with the most associated TCRs seen for DRB1 alleles and the fewest for HLA-C alleles. In an earlier analysis of 587 of the donors, most TCR beta V segments appeared in productive rearrangements about 90% or about 30% of the time, broadly matching IMGT annotations. Strong co-occurrence of HLA alleles, especially DR and DQ, made assigning TCR associations to individual alleles difficult. In vitro tests confirmed that a few of the cytomegalovirus-associated TCR beta chains recognize cytomegalovirus antigens. A later analysis found that HLA-associated TCR beta chains were more clonally expanded and had lower generation probabilities than equally common non-associated chains. Because counts were too low, 15 to 20 rarely observed V segments, including chromosome 9 orphons, were left out of the earlier analysis of 500 to 750 of the donors. A further reported finding was that TCR beta sequences accurately predicted the HLA-A and HLA-B alleles for most subjects in the first cohort. CMV serostatus was the only immune exposure information available for the cohort. In the study, 150 to 200 TCR beta chains were listed as associated with cytomegalovirus. A later analysis reported that several top co-occurrence clusters appeared linked to parvovirus B19, influenza, CMV and Epstein-Barr virus. An association between a missense DCLRE1C variant and V-gene and J-gene trimming of TCR beta chains was found in a later genetic analysis and replicated in an independent cohort. Because HLA typing was unavailable for some donors at each locus, only the typed subset was used in association tests.

The origin of this receptor is a man aged 45-65 years in good health and CMV-seronegative. Sequencing used PBMCs.

The CDR3 protein: CASSLGAQNTGELFF. DNA sequence: TGTGCCAGCAGCTTGGGGGCGCAGAACACCGGGGAGCTGTTTTTT. The sequence is built from TRBV5-6 and TRBJ2-2; too little of a D gene remains to name it. The CDR3 sequence holds 15 residues, the cysteine and phenylalanine included. Here the CDR3 DNA is all that survives: 45 bases in frame from base 1. CDR1 and CDR2, looked up from the germline V gene, are SGHDT and YYEEEE. V is reduced by 0 bases and J by 1 base, leaving a spacing of 7 bases between them.